This TCR beta chain comes out of a study of molecular identifiers for immune sequencing clone quantification. Germline CDR1 reads SEHNR; CDR2 reads FQNEAQ (reference sequence). Trimming stripped 5 bases from V and 5 bases from J, with 27 bases between. CDR3 length: 18 amino acids. Comments on this clonotype: The antigen is not known.

Overall study results and limits: Clones that had above 20 RNA copies took up over 99% of effector molecules but under 1% in naive cells.

TCRdb passed the PCR reads through MiXCR, listing each CDR3 protein once. The table has about half a million distinct CDR3 sequences, around 23% seen once; the top ten hold around 0.78%. The V and J genes are TRBV7-9 and TRBJ2-5, with D perhaps matching TRBD2 (6 bases). The clonotype originates from a human donor in good health. Some libraries in this study had Jurkat cell RNA spiked in. Source material: naive CD8+ T cells from blood, with Jurkat cell RNA spiked in. The subset was: FACS-sorted CD8+CD4-CCR7+CD45RA+ naive T cells. This CDR3 is CASSLSLGVPPGVETQYF. DNA of the CDR3: TGTGCCAGCAGCCTTAGTCTTGGAGTCCCCCCGGGGGTCGAGACCCAGTACTTC.